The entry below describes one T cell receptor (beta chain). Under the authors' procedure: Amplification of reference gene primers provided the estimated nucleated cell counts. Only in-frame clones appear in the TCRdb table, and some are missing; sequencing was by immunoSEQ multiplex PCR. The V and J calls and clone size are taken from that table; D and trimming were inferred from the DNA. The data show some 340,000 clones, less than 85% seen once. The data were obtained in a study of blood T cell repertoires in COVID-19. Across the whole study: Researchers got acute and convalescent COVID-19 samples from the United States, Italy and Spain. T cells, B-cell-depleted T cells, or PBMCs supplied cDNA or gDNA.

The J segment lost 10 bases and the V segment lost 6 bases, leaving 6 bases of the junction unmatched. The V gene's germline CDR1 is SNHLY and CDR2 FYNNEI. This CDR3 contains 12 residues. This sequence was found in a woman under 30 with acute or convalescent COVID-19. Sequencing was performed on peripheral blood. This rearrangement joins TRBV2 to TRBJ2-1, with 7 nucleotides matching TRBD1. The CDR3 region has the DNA TGTGCCAGCAGAGACAGGGTCGGGGAGCAGTTCTTC. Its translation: CASRDRVGEQFF.